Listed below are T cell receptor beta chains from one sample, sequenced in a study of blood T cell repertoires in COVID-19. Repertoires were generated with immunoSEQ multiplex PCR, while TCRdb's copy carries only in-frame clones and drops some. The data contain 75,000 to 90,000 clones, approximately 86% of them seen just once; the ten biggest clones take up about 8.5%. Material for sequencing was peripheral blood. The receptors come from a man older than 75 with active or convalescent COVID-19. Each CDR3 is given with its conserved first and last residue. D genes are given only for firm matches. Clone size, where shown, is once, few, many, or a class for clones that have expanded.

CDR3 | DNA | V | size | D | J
CASSLGGYERAFF | TGTGCCAGCAGCTTAGGAGGGTACGAGCGAGCTTTCTTT | TRBV7-8 | NA | NA | TRBJ1-1
CATRGQPPRNEQFF | TGTGCCACCCGAGGACAGCCCCCAAGGAATGAGCAGTTCTTC | TRBV24-1 | NA | NA | TRBJ2-1
CASTGDRGGTQYF | TGTGCCAGCACCGGGGACAGGGGAGGGACCCAGTACTTC | TRBV6-5 | once | TRBD1 | TRBJ2-5
CATSDSGSGANVLTF | TGTGCCACCAGTGATAGCGGATCTGGGGCCAACGTCCTGACTTTC | TRBV24-1 | NA | NA | TRBJ2-6
CASSLVWGQDKNIQYF | TGTGCCAGCAGCTTAGTATGGGGGCAGGACAAAAACATTCAGTACTTC | TRBV7-8 | once | NA | TRBJ2-4
CASSRHSTGELFF | TGTGCCAGCAGTAGACATAGCACCGGGGAGCTGTTTTTT | TRBV12-3/TRBV12-4 | NA | NA | TRBJ2-2
CASSFSGGTEAFF | TGTGCCAGCAGTTTTAGCGGGGGCACTGAAGCTTTCTTT | TRBV12-3/TRBV12-4 | NA | NA | TRBJ1-1
CASSHSGARETQYF | TGCGCCAGCAGCCATAGTGGAGCGAGGGAGACCCAGTACTTC | TRBV4-1 | NA | NA | TRBJ2-5
CASALSGMEETQYF | TGTGCCAGCGCTTTAAGCGGGATGGAGGAGACCCAGTACTTC | TRBV7-2 | NA | TRBD2 | TRBJ2-5
CASSPGTGITGELFF | TGTGCCAGTAGTCCCGGGACAGGGATTACCGGGGAGCTGTTTTTT | TRBV19 | NA | TRBD1 | TRBJ2-2
CASSWAGINTEAFF | TGCGCCAGCAGCTGGGCCGGAATAAACACTGAAGCTTTCTTT | TRBV5-1 | NA | NA | TRBJ1-1
CASSLAPSGNQETQYF | TGTGCCAGCAGCTTAGCGCCTAGCGGGAACCAAGAGACCCAGTACTTC | TRBV7-2 | once | TRBD2 | TRBJ2-5
CASSVAGGSYNEQFF | TGTGCCAGCAGCGTAGCTGGCGGGTCCTACAATGAGCAGTTCTTC | TRBV9 | NA | NA | TRBJ2-1